This TCR beta chain emerged from a study of blood T cell repertoires in COVID-19. This CDR3 is 15 amino acids long. V was pared by 0 bases and J by 6 bases, with 11 bases between. Germline CDR1 and CDR2: MGHDK and SYGVNS. Participants were placed into cohorts based on the clinical history they reported. In the authors' workflow: Reference gene primer amplification gave nucleated cell count estimates. The data were produced by immunoSEQ multiplex PCR, yet TCRdb's version contains in-frame clones alone and is incomplete. The D gene and trimming were derived from the DNA, and the V and J assignments and clone size from that table. The sample lists about 250,000 clones, around 89% occurring once.

The rearrangement uses TRBV25-1 and TRBJ1-4; weak D call: TRBD1 (6 bases). The TCR originated in a man aged 35 to 55 who had recovered from COVID-19. Material for sequencing was PBMCs or T cells enriched from blood (not recorded which). CDR3 sequence reads: CASSEYGRGDEKLFF. CDR3 DNA sequence: TGTGCCAGCAGTGAATATGGCAGGGGAGATGAAAAACTGTTTTTT.